Shown below are 8 T cell receptor beta chains from a single sample sequenced in a study of Graves' ophthalmopathy and Graves' hyperthyroidism. Beta-chain TCR CDR3 regions were amplified from RNA transcripts. Following a first-round RT-PCR that used HTBI primers, a second-round multiplex PCR was carried out. TCRdb reprocessed the multiplex PCR reads via MiXCR and lists one record per CDR3 protein. Among around 1,000,000 distinct CDR3 sequences, roughly two fifths were seen once, and the ten largest hold roughly 10%. The sample comprised peripheral blood or thyroid tissue (not recorded which). Receptors were obtained from an adult man with Graves' hyperthyroidism.

This clonotype was recorded at least ten times. The chain recombines TRBV6-5 with TRBJ2-7; D is ambiguous. V was cut by 6 bases and J by 2 bases, with 17 bases left in between. This CDR3 region has 15 residues. Germline V gives CDR1 MNHEY, CDR2 SVGAGI. CDR3 region: CASSNEHTATYEQYF. The CDR3 region has the DNA TGTGCCAGCAGCAACGAACACACTGCCACCTACGAGCAGTACTTC.

This clonotype was detected many times. V gene TRBV5-1 combines with J gene TRBJ1-1, with D perhaps TRBD1 (5 bases). The germline CDR1 and CDR2 sequences are SGHRS and YFSETQ. The CDR3 contains 15 residues. V was clipped by 5 bases and J by 2 bases, with 16 bases between them. The CDR3 is CASSQLGDLNTEAFF. In nucleotides, the CDR3 is TGCGCCAGCAGTCAATTAGGGGACCTAAACACTGAAGCTTTCTTT.

The rearrangement uses TRBV30 and TRBJ1-2, with D hard to call. V was trimmed by 0 bases and J by 3 bases, leaving 5 bases between them. The CDR3 loop spans 12 amino acids. CDR1 and CDR2 (germline): GTSNPN, SVGIG (reference sequence). CDR3 sequence (DNA): TGTGCCTGGAGTGTTGGTGACTATGGCTACACCTTC. It translates to CAWSVGDYGYTF.

This clonotype was counted between two and nine times. Written as DNA, the CDR3 is TGTGCCAGCAGCGGACAAGGGGTCTATGGCTACACCTTC. Protein sequence: CASSGQGVYGYTF. This sequence joins TRBV9 and TRBJ1-2, with a tentative D call TRBD1 (5 bases). Trimming removed 3 bases from V and 4 bases from J, with 10 bases in between. Per germline, CDR1 SGDLS and CDR2 YYNGEE. The CDR3 length is 13 residues. The entire variable domain, with the rest obtained from reference TRBV9 and TRBJ1-2, is as follows: DSGVTQTPKHLITATGQRVTLRCSPRSGDLSVYWYQQSLDQGLQFLIQYYNGEERAKGNILERFSAQQFPDLHSELNLSSLELGDSALYFCASSGQGVYGYTFGSGTRLTVV.

To note about this clonotype: An end of the junction differs from the germline gene, which may be a read error. The chain carries TRBV7-6 and TRBJ2-6, with 8 positions matching TRBD1. Germline CDR1 SGHVS, CDR2 FNYEAQ. The CDR3 spans 15 residues. The CDR3 coding sequence is TGTGCCAGCAGCTCTGACAGGGGAGCCTTAAACACTGAAGCTTTC. Its protein is CASSSDRGALNTEAF.

This clonotype was seen more than once but under ten times. The V and J genes are TRBV10-3 and TRBJ2-7; 7 bases line up with TRBD1. Trimming took 6 bases from V and 1 from J; bases not matched to a gene: 9. The CDR3 has 15 residues. Germline V gives CDR1 ENHRY, CDR2 SYGVKD. CDR3 nucleotides: TGTGCCATCAGCGCTACAGGGGCGCGGTCCTACGAGCAGTACTTC. Translating gives CAISATGARSYEQYF.

The J gene is TRBJ2-7, the V gene TRBV20-1; the match to TRBD1 covers 7 bases. Trimming removed 4 bases from V and 2 bases from J; junction bases left unmatched: 11. Per germline, CDR1 DFQATT and CDR2 SNEGSKA (reference sequence). CDR3 length: 15 residues. The CDR3 sequence is CSATGDSTYPYEQYF. The CDR3 nucleotides read TGCAGTGCTACCGGGGACAGCACCTATCCCTACGAGCAGTACTTC.

In its sample, this clonotype was seen once. CDR3 loop: CATSRQRAGGGGYTF. CDR3 in DNA: TGTGCCACCAGCAGGCAGAGGGCTGGGGGAGGTGGCTACACCTTC. This chain joins TRBV15 and TRBJ1-2; a weak D match, TRBD1 (5 bases). This CDR3 comprises 15 residues. Germline V gives CDR1 LNHNV, CDR2 YYDKDF (reference sequence). The V and J ends lost 3 bases and 7 bases respectively, with 18 bases between them.